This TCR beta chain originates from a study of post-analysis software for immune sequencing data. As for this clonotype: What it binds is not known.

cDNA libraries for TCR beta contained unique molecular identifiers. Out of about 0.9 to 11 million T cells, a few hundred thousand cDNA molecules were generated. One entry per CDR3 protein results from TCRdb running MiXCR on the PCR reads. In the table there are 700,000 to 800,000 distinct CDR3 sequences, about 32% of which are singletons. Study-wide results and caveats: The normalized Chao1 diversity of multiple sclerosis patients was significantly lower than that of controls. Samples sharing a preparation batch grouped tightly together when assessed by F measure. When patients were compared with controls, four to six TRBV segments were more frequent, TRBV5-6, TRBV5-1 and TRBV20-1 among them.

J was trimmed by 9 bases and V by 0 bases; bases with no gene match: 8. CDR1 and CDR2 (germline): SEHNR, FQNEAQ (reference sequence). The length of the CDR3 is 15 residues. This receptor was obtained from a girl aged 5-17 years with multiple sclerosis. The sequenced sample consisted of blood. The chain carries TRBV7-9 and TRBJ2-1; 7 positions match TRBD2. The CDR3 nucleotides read TGTGCCAGCAGCTTAGCTAGCGGAGGCGGGGGTGAGCAGTTCTTC. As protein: CASSLASGGGGEQFF.